This TCR beta chain appears in the sequencing data of a study of cytomegalovirus exposure and HLA in healthy donors. General study findings and limits: It is likely that the observed cluster of highly shared sequence variants was a sequencing artifact.

In regard to this clone: Its antigen is still unknown.

The CDR3 is 16 amino acids. The ends lost 4 bases at V and 0 bases at J; junction bases unmatched: 5. Germline-derived CDR1 and CDR2 are SGHDN and FVKESK. Donors were nominally healthy when sampled, though unrecorded immune exposures were likely. Researchers ran the PCR with 60 Vbeta and 13 Jbeta primers. Method: immunoSEQ multiplex PCR; TCRdb's copy keeps in-frame clones and lacks some. This sample yields 100,000 to 150,000 clones, of which 60% to 80% are seen a single time; approximately 4% belongs to the top ten. Sequenced sample: PBMCs. The chain has TRBV14 and TRBJ1-3; 8 nucleotides align to TRBD1. The receptor was derived from a man aged 45 to 65 in good health and CMV-seropositive. The CDR3 is CASSPSGGLSGNTIYF. The CDR3 nucleotides are TGTGCCAGCAGCCCCTCAGGGGGCCTCTCTGGAAACACCATATATTTT. Looking up the rest from reference TRBV14 and TRBJ1-3 gives the full variable domain: EAGVTQFPSHSVIEKGQTVTLRCDPISGHDNLYWYRRVMGKEIKFLLHFVKESKQDESGMPNNRFLAERTGGTYSTLKVQPAELEDSGVYFCASSPSGGLSGNTIYFGEGSWLTVV.